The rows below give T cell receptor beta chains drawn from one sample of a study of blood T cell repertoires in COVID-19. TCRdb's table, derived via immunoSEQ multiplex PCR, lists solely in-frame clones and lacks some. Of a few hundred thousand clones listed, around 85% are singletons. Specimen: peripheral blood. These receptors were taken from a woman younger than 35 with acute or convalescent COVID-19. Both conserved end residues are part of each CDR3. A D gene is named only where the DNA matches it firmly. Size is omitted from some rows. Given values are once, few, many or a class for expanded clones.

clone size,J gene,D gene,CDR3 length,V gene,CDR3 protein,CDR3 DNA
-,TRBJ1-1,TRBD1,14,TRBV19,CASTVGQSNTEAFF,TGTGCCAGCACCGTGGGACAGTCGAACACTGAAGCTTTCTTT
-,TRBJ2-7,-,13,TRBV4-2,CASSQDRGDEQYF,TGTGCCAGCAGCCAAGATCGAGGAGACGAGCAGTACTTC
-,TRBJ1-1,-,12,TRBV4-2,CASLGADTEAFF,TGTGCCAGCTTAGGGGCGGACACTGAAGCTTTCTTT
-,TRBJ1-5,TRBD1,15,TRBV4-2,CASSQEGQGYQPQHF,TGTGCCAGCAGCCAAGAGGGACAGGGGTATCAGCCCCAGCATTTT
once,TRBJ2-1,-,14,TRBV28,CASSSSLVDNEQFF,TGTGCCAGCAGTTCTTCCCTGGTAGATAATGAGCAGTTCTTC
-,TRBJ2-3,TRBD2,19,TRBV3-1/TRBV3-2,CASSQERPPLATYTDTQYF,TGTGCCAGCAGCCAAGAACGGCCCCCACTAGCGACATACACAGATACGCAGTATTTT
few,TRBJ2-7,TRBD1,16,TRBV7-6,CASSLEAGQASYEQYF,TGTGCCAGCAGCTTAGAGGCGGGACAGGCCTCCTACGAGCAGTACTTC
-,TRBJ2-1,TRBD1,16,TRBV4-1,CASSAEDRTIYNEQFF,TGCGCCAGCAGCGCCGAGGACAGGACGATCTACAATGAGCAGTTCTTC
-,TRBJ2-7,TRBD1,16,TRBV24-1,CATSDPGQGKPYEQYF,TGTGCCACCAGTGATCCTGGACAGGGGAAACCCTACGAGCAGTACTTC
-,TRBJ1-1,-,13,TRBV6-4,CASRDQDRLKAFF,TGTGCCAGCAGGGACCAGGACAGACTCAAAGCTTTCTTT
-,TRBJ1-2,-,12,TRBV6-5,CASSSDRRGYTF,TGTGCCAGCAGTTCGGACAGAAGGGGCTACACCTTC
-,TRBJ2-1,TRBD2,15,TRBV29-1,CSVVRGEGRNNEQFF,TGCAGCGTTGTGAGAGGGGAGGGGAGGAACAATGAGCAGTTCTTC
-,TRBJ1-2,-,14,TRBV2,CASGRTGTPFGYTF,TGTGCCAGCGGGAGAACAGGGACCCCCTTTGGCTACACCTTC
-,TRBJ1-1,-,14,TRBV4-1,CASNYRVGNTEAFF,TGCGCCAGCAACTACAGGGTTGGGAACACTGAAGCTTTCTTT
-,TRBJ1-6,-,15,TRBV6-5,CASSYGPSYNSPLHF,TGTGCCAGCAGTTACGGCCCTTCCTATAATTCACCCCTCCACTTT
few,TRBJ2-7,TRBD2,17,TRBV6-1,CASSGRLAGLGSYEQYF,TGTGCCAGCAGTGGCCGACTAGCGGGACTCGGCTCCTACGAGCAGTACTTC
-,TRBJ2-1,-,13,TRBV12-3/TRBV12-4,CVGADSSYNEQFF,TGTGTGGGGGCGGATAGCTCCTACAATGAGCAGTTCTTC
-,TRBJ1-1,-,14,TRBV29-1,CSVNTGTKNTEAFF,TGCAGCGTTAACACCGGGACAAAGAACACTGAAGCTTTCTTT
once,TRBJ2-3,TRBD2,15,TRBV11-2,CASSFRRGATDTQYF,TGTGCCAGCAGCTTCCGGCGGGGGGCCACAGATACGCAGTATTTT
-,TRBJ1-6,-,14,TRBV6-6,CASSPTTGNSPLHF,TGTGCCAGCAGCCCGACCACGGGGAATTCACCCCTCCACTTT
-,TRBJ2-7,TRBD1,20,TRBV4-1,CASSQASPPQTGRKSYEQYF,TGCGCCAGCAGCCAAGCATCCCCCCCCCAGACAGGGAGAAAGTCCTACGAGCAGTACTTC
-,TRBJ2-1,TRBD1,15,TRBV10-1,CASSSGTGGRGEQFF,TGCGCCAGCAGCTCCGGGACAGGGGGCCGGGGTGAGCAGTTCTTC
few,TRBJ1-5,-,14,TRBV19,CASSIGGSNQPQHF,TGTGCCAGTAGTATTGGGGGGAGCAATCAGCCCCAGCATTTT
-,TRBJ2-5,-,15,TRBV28,CASSLRGRSQETQYF,TGTGCCAGCAGTTTAAGGGGGAGATCCCAAGAGACCCAGTACTTC
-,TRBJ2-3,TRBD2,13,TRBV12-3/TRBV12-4,CASSFGLAGAQYF,TGTGCCAGCAGTTTCGGTCTAGCGGGAGCGCAGTATTTT
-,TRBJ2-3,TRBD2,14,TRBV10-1,CASTAGGRLGTQYF,TGCGCCAGCACGGCGGGAGGGAGGTTAGGTACGCAGTATTTT
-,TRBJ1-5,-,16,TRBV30,CAWSVGAGGFGQPQHF,TGTGCCTGGAGTGTAGGGGCCGGGGGATTCGGGCAGCCCCAGCATTTT
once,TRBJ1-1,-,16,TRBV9,CASSELGHLRGTEAFF,TGTGCCAGCAGCGAACTGGGACATCTCAGAGGTACTGAAGCTTTCTTT
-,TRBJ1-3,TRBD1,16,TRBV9,CASSGRQGMPGNTIYF,TGTGCCAGCAGCGGACGACAGGGGATGCCAGGAAACACCATATATTTT
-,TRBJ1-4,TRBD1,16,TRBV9,CASSVVTGGTNEKLFF,TGTGCCAGCAGCGTAGTCACAGGGGGAACTAATGAAAAACTGTTTTTT
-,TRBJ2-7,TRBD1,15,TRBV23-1,CASSQSGQVSYEQYF,TGCGCCAGCAGTCAATCGGGACAGGTATCCTACGAGCAGTACTTC
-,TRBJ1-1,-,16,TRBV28,CASSSGWEGGYTEAFF,TGTGCCAGCAGTTCCGGCTGGGAAGGAGGATACACTGAAGCTTTCTTT
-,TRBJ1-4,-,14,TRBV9,CASSVGTGGEKLFF,TGTGCCAGCAGCGTAGGAACAGGCGGTGAAAAACTGTTTTTT
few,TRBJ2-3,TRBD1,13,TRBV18,CASSLGDREPQYF,TGTGCCAGCTCCTTAGGGGACAGGGAGCCGCAGTATTTT
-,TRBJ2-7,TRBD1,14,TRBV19,CASSIEDRAHEQYF,TGTGCCAGTAGTATTGAAGACAGGGCACACGAGCAGTACTTC
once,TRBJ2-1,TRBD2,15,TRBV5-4,CASSGSGDKGDEQFF,TGTGCCAGCAGCGGTAGCGGGGATAAGGGAGATGAGCAGTTCTTC
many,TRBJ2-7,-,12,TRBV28,CASSPTVREQYF,TGTGCCAGCAGTCCAACTGTGCGGGAGCAGTACTTC
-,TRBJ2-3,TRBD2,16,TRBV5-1,CASSLVAGDRTDTQYF,TGCGCCAGCAGCTTGGTAGCGGGGGACCGCACAGATACGCAGTATTTT
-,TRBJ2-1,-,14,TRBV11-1,CASSFEVAGDEQFF,TGTGCCAGCAGCTTTGAGGTGGCCGGCGATGAGCAGTTCTTC
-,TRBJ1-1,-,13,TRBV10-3,CATFGLGGTEAFF,TGTGCCACCTTTGGACTAGGGGGGACTGAAGCTTTCTTT
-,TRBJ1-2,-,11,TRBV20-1,CSAPQGYGYTF,TGCAGTGCTCCACAGGGTTATGGCTACACCTTC
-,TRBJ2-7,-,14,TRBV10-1,CASSESGSGDEQYF,TGCGCCAGCAGTGAGTCAGGCAGCGGAGACGAGCAGTACTTC
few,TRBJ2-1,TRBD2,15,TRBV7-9,CASSLGTGGPEERFF,TGTGCCAGCAGCTTAGGGACGGGAGGGCCTGAGGAGCGGTTCTTC
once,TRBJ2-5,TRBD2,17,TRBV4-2,CASSRVAGGPTKETQYF,TGTGCCAGCAGCCGAGTAGCGGGAGGGCCAACTAAAGAGACCCAGTACTTC
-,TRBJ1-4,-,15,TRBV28,CASRLYRAGGEKLFF,TGTGCCAGCAGACTTTACAGGGCCGGAGGCGAAAAACTGTTTTTT
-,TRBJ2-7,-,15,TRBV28,CASSEVSGVAYEQYF,TGTGCCAGCAGTGAGGTTTCAGGGGTTGCCTACGAGCAGTACTTC
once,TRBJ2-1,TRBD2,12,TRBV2,CASKREGNEQFF,TGTGCCAGCAAGCGGGAGGGTAATGAGCAGTTCTTC
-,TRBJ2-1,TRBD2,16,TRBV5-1,CASKTQTSGGHNEQFF,TGCGCCAGCAAAACTCAGACTAGCGGGGGGCACAATGAGCAGTTCTTC
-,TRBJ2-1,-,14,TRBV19,CASSFRGATNEQFF,TGTGCCAGTAGTTTTCGGGGGGCCACCAATGAGCAGTTCTTC
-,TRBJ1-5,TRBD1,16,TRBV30,CAWRGPTGGGNQPQHF,TGTGCCTGGAGGGGACCTACAGGGGGCGGCAATCAGCCCCAGCATTTT